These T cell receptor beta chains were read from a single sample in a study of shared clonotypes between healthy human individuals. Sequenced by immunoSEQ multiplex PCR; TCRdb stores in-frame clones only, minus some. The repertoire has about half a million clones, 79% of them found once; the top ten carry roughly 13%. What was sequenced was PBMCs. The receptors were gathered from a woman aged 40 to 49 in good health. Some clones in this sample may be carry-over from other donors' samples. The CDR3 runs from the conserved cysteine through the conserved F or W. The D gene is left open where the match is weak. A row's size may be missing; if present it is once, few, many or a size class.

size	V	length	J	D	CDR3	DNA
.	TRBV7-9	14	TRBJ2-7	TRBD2	CASRPGTSGREQYF	TGTGCCAGCAGGCCCGGGACTAGCGGGAGAGAGCAGTACTTC
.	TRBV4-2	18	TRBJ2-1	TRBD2	CASSQDPVGIAGDNEQFF	TGTGCCAGCAGCCAAGATCCGGTGGGAATAGCGGGAGACAATGAGCAGTTCTTC
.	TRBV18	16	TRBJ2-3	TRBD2	CASSPGLAGRTDTQYF	TGTGCCAGCTCACCAGGTTTAGCGGGCCGCACAGATACGCAGTATTTT
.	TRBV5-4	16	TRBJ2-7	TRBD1	CASRPAGGQGSYEQYF	TGTGCCAGCAGACCGGCAGGTGGACAGGGCTCCTACGAGCAGTACTTC
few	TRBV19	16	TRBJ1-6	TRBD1	CASSSRQGHLNSPLHF	TGTGCCAGTAGTTCCCGACAGGGTCACCTGAATTCACCCCTCCACTTT
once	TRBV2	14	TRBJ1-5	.	CASSVVGLNQPQHF	TGTGCCAGCAGCGTGGTCGGACTCAATCAGCCCCAGCATTTT
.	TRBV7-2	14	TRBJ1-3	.	CASSSDSSGNTIYF	TGTGCCAGCAGCTCGGACTCCTCGGGGAACACCATATATTTT
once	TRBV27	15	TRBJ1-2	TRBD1	CASTPQGTGGYGYTF	TGTGCCAGCACCCCCCAGGGGACAGGGGGATATGGCTACACCTTC
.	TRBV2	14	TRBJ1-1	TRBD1	CASKSQGVKTTAFF	TGTGCCAGCAAGTCACAGGGGGTAAAAACCACGGCTTTCTTT
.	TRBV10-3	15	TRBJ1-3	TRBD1	CAITPGGSPGNTIYF	TGTGCCATCACCCCAGGGGGCTCGCCGGGAAACACCATATATTTT
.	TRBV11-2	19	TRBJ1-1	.	CASSLYPRGRLLSNTEAFF	TGTGCCAGCAGCTTATACCCGCGGGGGCGCCTTTTATCGAACACTGAAGCTTTCTTT
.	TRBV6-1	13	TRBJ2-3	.	CASSGWGTDTQYF	TGTGCCAGCAGTGGTTGGGGGACAGATACGCAGTATTTT
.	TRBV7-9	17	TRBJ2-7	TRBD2	CASSTTAPAGETYEQYF	TGTGCCAGCAGCACGACAGCGCCAGCGGGAGAAACCTACGAGCAGTACTTC
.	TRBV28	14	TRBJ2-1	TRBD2	CASALAGSYNEQFF	TGTGCCAGCGCCCTAGCGGGATCCTACAATGAGCAGTTCTTC
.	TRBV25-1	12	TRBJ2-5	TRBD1	CASSGTGSTQYF	TGTGCCAGCAGTGGGACAGGGAGTACCCAGTACTTC
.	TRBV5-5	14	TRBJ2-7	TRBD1	CASSPTGQDYEQYF	TGTGCCAGCAGCCCAACGGGACAGGACTACGAGCAGTACTTC
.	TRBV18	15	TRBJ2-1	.	CASSPGGGLDNEQFF	TGTGCCAGCTCACCAGGGGGAGGACTGGACAATGAGCAGTTCTTC
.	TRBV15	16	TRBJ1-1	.	CATSREADGPGTEAFF	TGTGCCACCAGCAGAGAGGCAGACGGCCCGGGCACTGAAGCTTTCTTT
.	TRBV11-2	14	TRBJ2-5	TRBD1	CASSLTGVEETQYF	TGTGCCAGCAGCTTGACAGGGGTGGAAGAGACCCAGTACTTC
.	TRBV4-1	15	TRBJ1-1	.	CASSQGRTPNTEAFF	TGCGCCAGCAGCCAAGGCAGGACACCGAACACTGAAGCTTTCTTT
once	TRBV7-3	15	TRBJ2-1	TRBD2	CASSLSGLAHNEQFF	TGTGCCAGCAGCTTAAGCGGACTAGCCCACAATGAGCAGTTCTTC
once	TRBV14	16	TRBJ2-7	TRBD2	CASSQVFGLAGAEQYF	TGTGCCAGCAGCCAAGTTTTCGGTCTAGCGGGAGCCGAGCAGTACTTC
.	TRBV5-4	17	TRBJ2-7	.	CASSQQAGGTALYEQYF	TGTGCCAGCAGCCAACAGGCTGGAGGGACAGCGCTCTACGAGCAGTACTTC
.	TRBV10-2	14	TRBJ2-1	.	CASTQTTPYNEQFF	TGCGCCAGCACCCAGACTACTCCCTACAATGAGCAGTTCTTC
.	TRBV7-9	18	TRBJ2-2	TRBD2	CASSTRWEGAPNTGELFF	TGTGCCAGCAGCACCCGGTGGGAGGGAGCCCCGAACACCGGGGAGCTGTTTTTT
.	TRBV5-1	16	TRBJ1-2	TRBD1	CASSVDIIDREYGYTF	TGCGCCAGCAGCGTTGATATTATCGACAGGGAGTACGGCTACACCTTC
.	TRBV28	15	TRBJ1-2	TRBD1	CASRATGIGSGGYTF	TGTGCCAGCAGGGCGACAGGGATTGGGTCGGGTGGCTACACCTTC
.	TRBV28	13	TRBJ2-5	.	CASSLPPGETQYF	TGTGCCAGCAGTTTACCCCCCGGGGAGACCCAGTACTTC
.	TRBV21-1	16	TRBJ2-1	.	CASSIPGLAGGNEQFF	TGTGCCAGCAGCATCCCGGGACTAGCGGGAGGGAATGAGCAGTTCTTC
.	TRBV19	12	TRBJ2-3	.	CASAPATDTQYF	TGTGCCAGTGCACCAGCCACAGATACGCAGTATTTT
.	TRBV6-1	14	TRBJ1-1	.	CASSESWRGTEAFF	TGTGCCAGCAGTGAAAGTTGGCGGGGCACTGAGGCTTTCTTT
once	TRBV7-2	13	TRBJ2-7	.	CASSLNTRYEQYF	TGTGCCAGCAGCTTAAACACACGGTACGAGCAGTACTTC
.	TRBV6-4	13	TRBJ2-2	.	CASSLGETGELFF	TGTGCCAGCAGTTTAGGGGAAACCGGGGAGCTGTTTTTT
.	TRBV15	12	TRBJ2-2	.	CATSRHTGELFF	TGTGCCACCAGCAGACATACCGGGGAGCTGTTTTTT
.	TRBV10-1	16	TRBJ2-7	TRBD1	CASAGGLDRGLYEQYF	TGCGCCAGCGCTGGAGGGTTGGACAGGGGGCTTTACGAGCAGTACTTC
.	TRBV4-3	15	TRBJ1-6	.	CASSQDSFDRRALHF	TGCGCCAGCAGCCAAGACTCATTCGACCGCAGGGCCCTCCACTTT
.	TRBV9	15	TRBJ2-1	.	CASSVAGVVYNEQFF	TGTGCCAGCAGCGTAGCGGGAGTGGTCTACAATGAGCAGTTCTTC
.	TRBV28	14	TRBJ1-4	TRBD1	CASSSTGGDEKLFF	TGTGCCAGCAGTTCGACAGGGGGCGATGAAAAACTGTTTTTT
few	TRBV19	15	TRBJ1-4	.	CASSAGGEGVEKLFF	TGTGCCAGTAGTGCCGGCGGAGAAGGGGTTGAAAAACTGTTTTTT
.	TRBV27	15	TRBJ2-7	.	CASTSVRWESYEQYF	TGTGCCAGCACCTCTGTCAGGTGGGAATCCTACGAGCAGTACTTC
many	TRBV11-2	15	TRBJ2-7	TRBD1	CASSLGQGPRHEQYF	TGTGCCAGCAGCTTAGGACAGGGGCCGCGGCACGAGCAGTACTTC
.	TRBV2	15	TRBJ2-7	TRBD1	CASSLDRGQFNEQYF	TGTGCCAGCAGTCTAGACAGGGGGCAGTTCAACGAGCAGTACTTC
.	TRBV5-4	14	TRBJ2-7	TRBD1	CASSPGQGRVEQYF	TGTGCCAGCAGCCCCGGACAGGGCCGGGTTGAGCAGTACTTC
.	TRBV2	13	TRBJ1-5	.	CASSGTGNQPQHF	TGTGCCAGCAGTGGGACAGGCAATCAGCCCCAGCATTTT
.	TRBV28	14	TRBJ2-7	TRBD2	CASSTPGLAYEQYF	TGTGCCAGCAGTACCCCAGGACTAGCCTACGAGCAGTACTTC
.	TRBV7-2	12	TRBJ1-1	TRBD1	CASSMTGNKAFF	TGTGCCAGCAGCATGACAGGGAATAAAGCTTTCTTT
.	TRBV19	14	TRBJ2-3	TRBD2	CASSWTSAGDTQYF	TGTGCCAGTAGCTGGACTAGCGCAGGCGATACGCAGTATTTT
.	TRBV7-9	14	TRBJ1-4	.	CASSPDLVSEKLFF	TGTGCCAGCAGCCCGGACCTGGTGTCGGAAAAACTGTTTTTT
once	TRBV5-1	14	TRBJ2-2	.	CASSMDTNTGELFF	TGCGCCAGCAGCATGGACACGAACACCGGGGAGCTGTTTTTT
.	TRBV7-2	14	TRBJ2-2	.	CASSLAPGTGELFF	TGTGCCAGCAGCTTAGCCCCAGGAACCGGGGAGCTGTTTTTT
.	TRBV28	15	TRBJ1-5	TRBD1	CASSFRTGFNQPQHF	TGTGCCAGCAGTTTTCGGACAGGTTTCAATCAGCCCCAGCATTTT
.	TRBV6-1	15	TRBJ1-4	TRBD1	CASSEVTGANEKLFF	TGTGCCAGCAGTGAAGTGACAGGGGCTAATGAAAAACTGTTTTTT
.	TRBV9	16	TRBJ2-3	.	CASSVNSQRETDTQYF	TGTGCCAGCAGCGTCAATAGCCAAAGGGAGACAGATACGCAGTATTTT
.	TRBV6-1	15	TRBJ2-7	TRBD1	CASRAAGTGSYEQYF	TGTGCCAGCAGGGCGGCCGGGACAGGGTCCTACGAGCAGTACTTC
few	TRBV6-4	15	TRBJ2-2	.	CASSVRGDATGELFF	TGTGCCAGCAGTGTCCGGGGCGACGCGACCGGGGAGCTGTTTTTT
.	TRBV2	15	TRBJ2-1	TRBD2	CASSPRAGGWNEQFF	TGTGCCAGCAGTCCTAGGGCGGGAGGTTGGAATGAGCAGTTCTTC
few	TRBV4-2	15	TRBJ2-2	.	CASSQAETTTGELFF	TGTGCCAGCAGCCAAGCAGAGACTACCACCGGGGAGCTGTTTTTT
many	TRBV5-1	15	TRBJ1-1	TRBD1	CASSVRQGLNTEAFF	TGCGCCAGCAGCGTAAGACAGGGGTTGAACACTGAAGCTTTCTTT
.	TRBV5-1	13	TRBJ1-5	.	CASRPDSNQPQHF	TGCGCCAGCAGACCGGACAGCAATCAGCCCCAGCATTTT